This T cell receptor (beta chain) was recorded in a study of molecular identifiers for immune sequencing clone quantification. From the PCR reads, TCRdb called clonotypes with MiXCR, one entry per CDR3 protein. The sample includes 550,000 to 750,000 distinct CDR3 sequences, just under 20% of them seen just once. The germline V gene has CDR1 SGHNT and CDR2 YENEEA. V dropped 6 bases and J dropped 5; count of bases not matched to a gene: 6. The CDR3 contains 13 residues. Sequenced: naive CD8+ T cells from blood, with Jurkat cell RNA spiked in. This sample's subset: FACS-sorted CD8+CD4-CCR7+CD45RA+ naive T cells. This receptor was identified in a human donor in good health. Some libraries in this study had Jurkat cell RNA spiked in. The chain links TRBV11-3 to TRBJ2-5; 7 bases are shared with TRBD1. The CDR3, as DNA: TGTGCCAGCAGTTCAGGGACAGCTGAGACCCAGTACTTC. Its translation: CASSSGTAETQYF.